Below, 28 T cell receptor beta chains from the same sample are listed, as sequenced in a study of CD8 T cells in ankylosing spondylitis. TCRdb analysed the 5' RACE reads with MiXCR anew, one entry per CDR3 protein. The sample includes a few hundred thousand distinct CDR3 sequences, about 20% of them seen just once. What was sequenced was blood, either unsorted or a sorted T cell fraction (not recorded which). Receptors were obtained from a male donor with ankylosing spondylitis or in good health (not recorded which).

The chain recombines TRBV3-1 with TRBJ2-3; D call uncertain. Trimming removed 1 base from V and 6 bases from J, with 14 bases in between. Germline V gene lookup returns CDR1 LGHDT and CDR2 YNNKEL (reference sequence). CDR3 size: 15 residues. CDR3 sequence: CASSQGGLSSDTQYF. The DNA of the CDR3 is TGTGCCAGCAGCCAAGGTGGCCTCTCGTCGGATACGCAGTATTTT.

This chain connects TRBV28 to TRBJ2-2; TRBD1 matches at 10 bases. Germline CDR1 is MDHEN and CDR2 is SYDVKM. The CDR3 runs 16 residues. J lost 6 bases, V lost 6 bases, and 10 bases had no gene match. The CDR3 coding sequence is TGTGCCAGCAGGCCCGCCGACAGGGGGCTAGCCGGGGAGCTGTTTTTT. This sequence encodes CASRPADRGLAGELFF.

The J gene is TRBJ2-3, the V gene TRBV12-3 or TRBV12-4; the match to TRBD2 covers 12 bases. The CDR3 totals 16 residues. V lost 4 bases to trimming and J lost 2 bases; unmatched junction nucleotides: 4. The DNA for the CDR3 is TGTGCCAGCAGTTCCACTAGCGGGGGGTACACAGATACGCAGTATTTT. Protein sequence: CASSSTSGGYTDTQYF.

V usage is TRBV6-5 and J usage is TRBJ2-1; D remains unclear. CDR3 length equals 13 residues. CDR1 is MNHEY, CDR2 SVGAGI, per germline. Trimming cost V 2 bases and J 6 bases, with 8 bases left between them. The CDR3 bases are TGTGCCAGCAGTTACGTAGGGTCCAATGAGCAGTTCTTC. Protein sequence: CASSYVGSNEQFF.

The chain links TRBV28 to TRBJ1-5, with 8 nucleotides matching TRBD1. V trimming: 6 bases; J trimming: 11 bases; junction bases outside the gene matches: 12. CDR1 and CDR2 (germline): MDHEN, SYDVKM. This CDR3 region has 14 residues. CDR3 DNA: TGTGCCAGCAGCCCCCTCAGGGGGCAGCCCGCCCAGCATTTT. Translating it yields CASSPLRGQPAQHF.

This chain links TRBV29-1 with TRBJ2-3; 7 nucleotides align to TRBD1. The germline gives CDR1 SQVTM, CDR2 ANQGSEA. The CDR3 extends over 13 amino acids. With 6 bases clipped from V and 1 base from J, the junction kept 4 bases outside the gene matches. The CDR3 nucleotides read TGCAGCGTCCGACAGGGCCGCACAGATACGCAGTATTTT. This sequence encodes CSVRQGRTDTQYF.

This clonotype appeared a few times. The rearrangement uses TRBV5-5 and TRBJ1-5; D may be TRBD1 (5 bases). Trimming shortened V by 7 bases and J by 6 bases, and 14 bases separated the two germline ends. CDR1 and CDR2 from the germline V gene are SGHKS and YYEKEE (reference sequence). The CDR3 spans 13 residues. The DNA for the CDR3 is TGTGCCAGCGGTGGAACAGGCGGTCAGCCCCAGCATTTT. Translating it yields CASGGTGGQPQHF. The full variable domain, its missing parts supplied by reference TRBV5-5 and TRBJ1-5, is DAGVTQSPTHLIKTRGQQVTLRCSPISGHKSVSWYQQVLGQGPQFIFQYYEKEERGRGNFPDRFSARQFPNYSSELNVNALLLGDSALYLCASGGTGGQPQHFGDGTRLSIL.

This clonotype has at least ten counts. This sequence joins TRBV29-1 and TRBJ2-7; unclear D gene. Germline lookup yields CDR1 SQVTM and CDR2 ANQGSEA. This CDR3 region has 12 residues. V lost 7 bases and J 0 bases, leaving 10 bases between the germline ends. The CDR3 bases are TGCAGCGGCCTGGACCGCTCCTACGAGCAGTACTTC. Translating gives CSGLDRSYEQYF.

Details on this clonotype: A read error may produce the germline difference seen at one junction end. The chain uses TRBV7-7 and TRBJ2-3, with 10 bases lining up with TRBD2. This CDR3 has 18 amino acids. Germline CDR1 and CDR2: SSHAT and FNYEAQ (reference sequence). The CDR3 DNA sequence: TGTGCTAGCAGCTCCGGACTAGCGGCTCAGGCGGGTACAGATACGCAGTATTTT. Amino acid sequence: CASSSGLAAQAGTDTQYF.

This clonotype was seen only a few times. The gene calls are TRBV20-1 and TRBJ1-5; D call uncertain. Germline V gene data show CDR1 as DFQATT and CDR2 as SNEGSKA (reference sequence). Trimming stripped 3 bases from V and 0 bases from J, with 6 bases between. CDR3 length: 13 amino acids. The DNA for the CDR3 is TGCAGTGCTAGCGGCATTAGCAATCAGCCCCAGCATTTT. This codes for CSASGISNQPQHF.

Only a few counts were recorded for this clonotype. The chain couples TRBV7-7 to TRBJ2-7; D perhaps matches TRBD1 (6 bases). CDR3 length equals 16 residues. Germline CDR1 and CDR2: SSHAT and FNYEAQ (reference sequence). The V gene lost 1 base and the J gene lost 0 bases, with 13 bases spanning the gap. CDR3 loop: CASSLGGRGLSYEQYF. The CDR3 DNA follows: TGTGCCAGCAGCTTAGGAGGCAGGGGCCTCTCCTACGAGCAGTACTTC.

The V call is TRBV7-9, the J call TRBJ1-1; no clear D gene. The ends were cut back, 7 bases at V and 2 bases at J, with 14 bases in the middle. CDR1 is SEHNR and CDR2 is FQNEAQ in the germline V gene (reference sequence). The CDR3 totals 14 residues. The CDR3 reads CASTGPALNTEAFF. CDR3 in DNA: TGTGCCAGCACCGGCCCGGCGCTAAACACTGAAGCTTTCTTT.

This clonotype was counted between two and nine times. The chain uses TRBV28 and TRBJ2-7; 9 bases map to TRBD1. Germline V gene lookup returns CDR1 MDHEN and CDR2 SYDVKM. The V gene end was trimmed by 4 bases and the J gene end by 4 bases; junction bases not matched to a gene: 14. CDR3 length equals 17 residues. The CDR3 nucleotides read TGTGCCAGCAGTTCACCGGGCTCGGGACAGGGAAGGTACGAGCAGTACTTC. It encodes CASSSPGSGQGRYEQYF.

The chain joins TRBV7-8 to TRBJ2-2, with 7 bases lining up with TRBD1. The CDR3 spans 15 residues. V lost 5 bases to trimming and J lost 3 bases; unmatched junction nucleotides: 6. Germline CDR1 reads SGHVS; CDR2 reads FQNEAQ. The CDR3 reads CASSLGTDYTGELFF. CDR3 DNA sequence: TGTGCCAGCAGCCTAGGGACAGACTACACCGGGGAGCTGTTTTTT.

CDR3 in amino acids: CASSYPPPNTEAFF. The CDR3 DNA sequence: TGTGCCAGCAGTTACCCCCCCCCGAACACTGAAGCTTTCTTT. The V call is TRBV12-3 or TRBV12-4, the J call TRBJ1-1; D unresolved. Trimming took 4 bases from V and 1 from J, leaving 10 bases between them. This CDR3 is 14 amino acids long.

This clonotype was recorded a few times. This chain joins TRBV27 and TRBJ2-7, with 7 positions matching TRBD1. The ends lost 9 bases at V and 2 bases at J; junction bases unmatched: 10. CDR3 length: 14 amino acids. The germline gives CDR1 MNHEY, CDR2 SMNVEV (reference sequence). The CDR3 loop is CASGTGQNTYEQYF. The CDR3 DNA is TGTGCCAGTGGGACGGGACAGAACACCTACGAGCAGTACTTC.

V and J are TRBV7-9 and TRBJ1-1, with D possibly being TRBD1 (5 bases). Trimming shortened V by 5 bases and J by 4 bases, and 14 bases separated the two germline ends. CDR1 SEHNR and CDR2 FQNEAQ come from the germline V gene (reference sequence). The CDR3 runs to 14 residues. The DNA for the CDR3 is TGTGCCAGCAGCGTATTAGGGGTGAGCACTGAAGCTTTCTTT. Translated: CASSVLGVSTEAFF. Supplemented by reference TRBV7-9 and TRBJ1-1, the full variable domain reads DTGVSQNPRHKITKRGQNVTFRCDPISEHNRLYWYRQTLGQGPEFLTYFQNEAQLEKSRLLSDRFSAERPKGSFSTLEIQRTEQGDSAMYLCASSVLGVSTEAFFGQGTRLTVV.

The V gene is TRBV25-1, the J gene TRBJ2-5; either TRBD1 or TRBD2 may supply D (5 bases each). Germline V gives CDR1 MGHDK, CDR2 SYGVNS. The CDR3 length is 12 residues. Trimming took off 3 bases at V and 5 bases at J, with 7 bases between the two ends. CDR3 loop: CASSEGVETQYF. DNA of the CDR3: TGTGCCAGCAGTGAGGGGGTGGAGACCCAGTACTTC. Drawing the rest from reference TRBV25-1 and TRBJ2-5, the complete variable domain is EADIYQTPRYLVIGTGKKITLECSQTMGHDKMYWYQQDPGMELHLIHYSYGVNSTEKGDLSSESTVSRIRTEHFPLTLESARPSHTSQYLCASSEGVETQYFGPGTRLLVL.

This clonotype was counted ten times or more. The chain has TRBV29-1 and TRBJ2-7; D unresolved. Per germline, CDR1 SQVTM and CDR2 ANQGSEA. Trimming removed 1 base from V and 3 bases from J, with 7 bases in between. CDR3 size: 12 residues. Here the CDR3 DNA reads TGCAGCGTTGAAGCCAACAGCTACGAGCAGTACTTC. Encoded protein: CSVEANSYEQYF.

This chain connects TRBV4-1 to TRBJ2-3, with D tentatively TRBD1 or TRBD2 (5 bases each). V was clipped by 3 bases and J by 5 bases, with 18 bases between them. The germline V gene has CDR1 MGHRA and CDR2 YSYEKL. This CDR3 spans 16 amino acids. CDR3 protein: CASSQVDGGQGDTQYF. The CDR3 nucleotides are TGCGCCAGCAGCCAGGTTGATGGGGGTCAGGGAGATACGCAGTATTTT.

The chain recombines TRBV11-2 with TRBJ1-1; TRBD1 is a possible D gene (6 bases). Germline assignment: CDR1 SGHAT and CDR2 FQNNGV. Trimming removed 0 bases from V and 11 bases from J, with 16 bases in between. The CDR3 sequence is 14 residues long. CDR3 in amino acids: CASSLDLKGVSAFF. Here the CDR3 DNA reads TGTGCCAGCAGCTTAGATCTAAAGGGGGTATCGGCTTTCTTT.

CDR3 coding DNA: TGTGCCAGCAGCGTAGTAGGGTCCTACAATGAGCAGTTCTTC. Translated: CASSVVGSYNEQFF. The rearrangement joins TRBV9 to TRBJ2-1; D not certain. The CDR3 is made up of 14 amino acids. Germline V gene lookup returns CDR1 SGDLS and CDR2 YYNGEE. Trimming took 0 bases from V and 1 from J, leaving 5 bases between them. Variable domain in full (rest from reference TRBV9 and TRBJ2-1): DSGVTQTPKHLITATGQRVTLRCSPRSGDLSVYWYQQSLDQGLQFLIQYYNGEERAKGNILERFSAQQFPDLHSELNLSSLELGDSALYFCASSVVGSYNEQFFGPGTRLTVL.

The chain couples TRBV27 to TRBJ2-3; D ambiguous. The CDR3 is made up of 14 amino acids. Trimming left V 3 bases short and J 5 bases short, with 12 bases between. CDR1 and CDR2 (germline): MNHEY, SMNVEV (reference sequence). In nucleotides, the CDR3 is TGTGCCAGCAGTTTCCAGGTGCCCATAGATACGCAGTATTTT. It is translated as CASSFQVPIDTQYF.

This clonotype was detected a few times. The gene calls are TRBV7-2 and TRBJ2-2, with D possibly being TRBD2 (5 bases). Germline V CDR1 and CDR2: SGHTA, FQGNSA. This CDR3 has 13 residues. V dropped 4 bases and J dropped 6 bases, with 9 bases sitting between them. The CDR3 sequence: CASSYLASGELFF. CDR3 bases: TGTGCCAGCAGCTATCTAGCTTCCGGGGAGCTGTTTTTT. Complete variable domain (other parts from reference TRBV7-2 and TRBJ2-2): GAGVSQSPSNKVTEKGKDVELRCDPISGHTALYWYRQSLGQGLEFLIYFQGNSAPDKSGLPSDRFSAERTGGSVSTLTIQRTQQEDSAVYLCASSYLASGELFFGEGSRLTVL.

This chain joins TRBV3-1 and TRBJ2-7, with D tentatively TRBD1 (5 bases). Germline CDR1 reads LGHDT; CDR2 reads YNNKEL (reference sequence). The CDR3 covers 16 residues. The ends were cut back, 1 base at V and 5 bases at J, with 18 bases in the middle. The CDR3 sequence: CASSQGWGRLYDEQYF. The CDR3 DNA sequence: TGTGCCAGCAGCCAAGGTTGGGGCAGGTTGTACGACGAGCAGTACTTC.

The V gene is TRBV12-3 or TRBV12-4, the J gene TRBJ2-3, with 12 bases identical to TRBD2. The CDR3 runs to 15 residues. Germline trimming cut 6 bases from V and 5 bases from J; bases unmatched to any gene: 6. CDR3 nucleotides: TGTGCCAGCAGCCTAGCGGGGGGGCACGGAGATACGCAGTATTTT. This codes for CASSLAGGHGDTQYF.

This clonotype occurred a few times. The V call is TRBV12-3 or TRBV12-4, the J call TRBJ2-3; 11 bases map to TRBD2. The CDR3 sequence is 15 residues long. Losses at the gene ends were 6 bases for V and 4 bases for J; bases not matched to a gene: 6. In DNA form, the CDR3 reads TGTGCCAGCAGGCAACTAGCGGGGGTATCAGATACGCAGTATTTT. Translated: CASRQLAGVSDTQYF.

There are a few counts of this clonotype. The gene calls are TRBV20-1 and TRBJ2-5; 9 nucleotides line up with TRBD2. CDR1 is DFQATT and CDR2 is SNEGSKA in the germline V gene (reference sequence). The CDR3 extends over 14 amino acids. V trimming: 5 bases; J trimming: 3 bases; junction bases outside the gene matches: 7. As DNA, the CDR3 is TGCAGTGCTGACGATGTAGCGGGGGAAGAGACCCAGTACTTC. Protein: CSADDVAGEETQYF.